These 13 T cell receptor beta chains were all obtained from the same sample, sequenced in a study of blood T cell repertoires in COVID-19. Measured with immunoSEQ multiplex PCR; TCRdb has only the in-frame clones, and not every one. The repertoire holds fewer than 150,000 clones, with about 80% as singletons. The sample was peripheral blood. The receptor set was obtained from a human donor in a cohort sampled during active COVID-19.

This clone was counted once. This rearrangement joins TRBV5-5 to TRBJ2-1; TRBD1 matches at 8 bases. The germline CDR1 and CDR2 sequences are SGHKS and YYEKEE (reference sequence). The CDR3 contains 15 residues. V dropped 4 bases and J dropped 5; count of bases not matched to a gene: 8. The CDR3 nucleotides read TGTGCCAGCAGCGATGTAGGACAGGGAGACAATGAGCAGTTCTTC. Amino acids: CASSDVGQGDNEQFF.

The chain has TRBV6-2 or TRBV6-3 and TRBJ1-1; D may be TRBD1 (5 bases). Germline V CDR1 and CDR2: MNHEY, SVGEGT. With 0 bases removed from V and 1 base from J, the gap between germline ends came to 15 bases. This CDR3 contains 17 residues. In DNA, the CDR3 is TGTGCCAGCAGTTACTCGTCAGGGAGGAGCGGGAACACTGAAGCTTTCTTT. It translates to CASSYSSGRSGNTEAFF.

The V gene is TRBV6-5, the J gene TRBJ2-2; D is ambiguous. CDR1 MNHEY and CDR2 SVGAGI come from the germline V gene. The V end was cut by 2 bases, the J end by 4 bases, with 8 bases between. The CDR3 totals 14 residues. The chain's CDR3 is CASSYGPATGELFF. The CDR3 DNA sequence: TGTGCCAGCAGTTACGGGCCAGCCACCGGGGAGCTGTTTTTT.

The chain carries TRBV5-4 and TRBJ2-3; a weak D match, TRBD1 (6 bases). From germline, CDR1 is SGHNT and CDR2 YYREEE (reference sequence). Trimming removed 3 bases from V and 2 bases from J, with 10 bases in between. CDR3 length equals 14 residues. CDR3 loop: CASSSDRFTDTQYF. The CDR3 DNA sequence: TGTGCCAGCAGCTCAGACAGGTTCACAGATACGCAGTATTTT.

By share, this clone ranks as medium-sized (0.01 to 0.1%). The chain uses TRBV14 and TRBJ2-2; no clear D gene. V shed 4 bases and J shed 4 bases, with 10 bases lying between them. Per the germline V gene, CDR1 is SGHDN and CDR2 is FVKESK. The CDR3 runs to 14 residues. The CDR3 is CASSPLLVTGELFF. CDR3 in DNA: TGTGCCAGCAGCCCTTTATTAGTCACCGGGGAGCTGTTTTTT.

The V and J genes are TRBV12-5 and TRBJ2-1, with 12 bases aligning to TRBD2. The junction had 0 bases not matched to a gene; V was cut back by 1 base and J by 5 bases. Germline V gene lookup returns CDR1 LGHNT and CDR2 FRNRAP. The CDR3 covers 15 residues. CDR3 coding DNA: TGTGCTAGTGGTTTGGGACTAGCGGGGGACAATGAGCAGTTCTTC. This gives the protein CASGLGLAGDNEQFF.

The V call is TRBV19, the J call TRBJ1-6; D unresolved. The germline V and J ends were trimmed by 6 bases and 9 bases, with 15 bases remaining between them. Germline V lookup: CDR1 LNHDA, CDR2 SQIVND (reference sequence). CDR3 length: 14 amino acids. For the CDR3, the DNA is TGTGCCAGTAGCCCAGACTCGGCGGGTTCACCCCTCCACTTT. Residues: CASSPDSAGSPLHF.

V and J are TRBV14 and TRBJ1-2; TRBD1 matches 10 bases. This CDR3 spans 14 amino acids. Germline CDR1 reads SGHDN; CDR2 reads FVKESK. The V segment lost 7 bases and the J segment 4 bases; nucleotides outside the gene matches: 6. The chain's CDR3 is CASTPGTGVYGYTF. CDR3 nucleotide sequence: TGTGCCAGCACCCCCGGGACAGGGGTCTATGGCTACACCTTC. The full variable domain, completed using reference TRBV14 and TRBJ1-2, is EAGVTQFPSHSVIEKGQTVTLRCDPISGHDNLYWYRRVMGKEIKFLLHFVKESKQDESGMPNNRFLAERTGGTYSTLKVQPAELEDSGVYFCASTPGTGVYGYTFGSGTRLTVV.

The gene calls are TRBV5-4 and TRBJ2-3, with 12 bases aligning to TRBD2. The trim removed 4 bases at V and 4 bases at J, leaving 10 bases unmatched. Germline V lookup: CDR1 SGHNT, CDR2 YYREEE (reference sequence). This CDR3 is built from 17 residues. CDR3 in amino acids: CASSRPLAGGQADTQYF. The CDR3 DNA reads TGTGCCAGCAGCCGTCCCCTAGCGGGGGGGCAAGCAGATACGCAGTATTTT. Full variable domain (outside the CDR3, taken from reference TRBV5-4 and TRBJ2-3): ETGVTQSPTHLIKTRGQQVTLRCSSQSGHNTVSWYQQALGQGPQFIFQYYREEENGRGNFPPRFSGLQFPNYSSELNVNALELDDSALYLCASSRPLAGGQADTQYFGPGTRLTVL.

The CDR3 nucleotides read TGTGCCAGCAGCCCCCTAGCGGGGGCCGGCGGAGAGCAGTACTTC. Translating gives CASSPLAGAGGEQYF. This rearrangement joins TRBV7-2 to TRBJ2-7, with TRBD2 matching 10 bases. Trimming cost V 5 bases and J 7 bases; bases outside gene matches: 11. Germline V CDR1 and CDR2: SGHTA, FQGNSA. The CDR3 totals 15 residues.

The V and J genes are TRBV30 and TRBJ1-2; possibly TRBD1 for D (5 bases). This CDR3 is 13 amino acids long. The germline V and J ends were trimmed by 0 bases and 8 bases, with 13 bases remaining between them. The germline CDR1 and CDR2 sequences are GTSNPN and SVGIG (reference sequence). The DNA for the CDR3 is TGTGCCTGGAGTGTACAGGCAGGGTGCGGCTACACCTTC. Its protein is CAWSVQAGCGYTF.

V usage is TRBV3-1 (or the pseudogene TRBV3-2) and J usage is TRBJ1-1, with D possibly being TRBD1 (5 bases). The germline V gene encodes CDR1 LGHDT and CDR2 YNNKEL (reference sequence). V gave up 4 bases and J gave up 4 bases, with 16 bases separating them. The CDR3 extends over 15 amino acids. The CDR3 coding sequence is TGTGCCAGCAGCCCCGTGGTGGAGGGGAGCACTGAAGCTTTCTTT. Its protein is CASSPVVEGSTEAFF.

The J gene is TRBJ1-3, the V gene TRBV7-2, with 9 bases identical to TRBD1. Germline V gives CDR1 SGHTA, CDR2 FQGNSA. Losses at the gene ends were 3 bases for V and 4 bases for J; bases not matched to a gene: 10. The CDR3 has 17 amino acids. The CDR3 DNA reads TGTGCCAGCAGCTTTAATTCGGGACAGGGATCCGGAAACACCATATATTTT. It codes for CASSFNSGQGSGNTIYF. Variable domain in full (rest from reference TRBV7-2 and TRBJ1-3): GAGVSQSPSNKVTEKGKDVELRCDPISGHTALYWYRQSLGQGLEFLIYFQGNSAPDKSGLPSDRFSAERTGGSVSTLTIQRTQQEDSAVYLCASSFNSGQGSGNTIYFGEGSWLTVV.